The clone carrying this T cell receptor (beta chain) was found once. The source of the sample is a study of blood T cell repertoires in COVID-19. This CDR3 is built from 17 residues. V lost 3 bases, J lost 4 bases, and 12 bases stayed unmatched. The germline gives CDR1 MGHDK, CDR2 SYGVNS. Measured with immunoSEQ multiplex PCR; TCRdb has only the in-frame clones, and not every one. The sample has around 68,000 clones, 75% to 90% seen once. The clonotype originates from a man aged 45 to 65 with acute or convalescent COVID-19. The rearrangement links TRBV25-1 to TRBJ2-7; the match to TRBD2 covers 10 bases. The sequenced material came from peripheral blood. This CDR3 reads CASSDRSSGRASYEQYF. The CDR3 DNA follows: TGTGCCAGCAGTGACCGGTCCAGCGGGAGGGCCTCGTACGAGCAGTACTTC.